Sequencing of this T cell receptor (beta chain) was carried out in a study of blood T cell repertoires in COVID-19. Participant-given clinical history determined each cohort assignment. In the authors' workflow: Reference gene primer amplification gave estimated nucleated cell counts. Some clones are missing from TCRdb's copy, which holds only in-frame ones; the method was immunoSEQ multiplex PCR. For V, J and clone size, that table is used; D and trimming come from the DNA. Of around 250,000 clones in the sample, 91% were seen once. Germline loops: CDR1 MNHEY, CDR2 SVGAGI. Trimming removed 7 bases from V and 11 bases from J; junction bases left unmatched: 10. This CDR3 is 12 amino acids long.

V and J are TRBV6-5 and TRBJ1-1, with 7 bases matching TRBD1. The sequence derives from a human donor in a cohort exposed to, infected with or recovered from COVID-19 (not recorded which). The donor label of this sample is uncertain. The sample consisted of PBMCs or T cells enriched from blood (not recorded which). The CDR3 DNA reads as TGTGCCAGCACCTGGGACAGCCCTCGGGCTTTCTTT. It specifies CASTWDSPRAFF.